These T cell receptor beta chains were read from a single sample in a study of blood T cell repertoires in COVID-19. Only in-frame clones appear in the TCRdb table, and some are missing; sequencing was by immunoSEQ multiplex PCR. The sample carries 230,000 or so clones, 88% recorded once. The sample taken for sequencing was PBMCs or T cells enriched from blood (not recorded which). The receptors derive from a woman between 25 and 40 years old who had recovered from COVID-19. Each CDR3 is given with its conserved first and last residue. The order of the fields is D gene, clone size, V gene, J gene, CDR3 DNA, CDR3 protein. The D gene is left open where the match is weak. Expanded clones get a size class; other rows say once, few or many, or leave the size out.

TRBD1	NA	TRBV7-8	TRBJ1-1	TGTGCCAGCAGCCGAGACAGGGGGAACACTGAAGCTTTCTTT	CASSRDRGNTEAFF
TRBD2	NA	TRBV5-8	TRBJ2-7	TGTGCCAGCAGCTCACCGGGACTAGGCACCTACGAGCAGTACTTC	CASSSPGLGTYEQYF
NA	NA	TRBV15	TRBJ2-2	TGTGCCACCAGCAGAGATCGCCTCCGGACCGGGGAGCTGTTTTTT	CATSRDRLRTGELFF
NA	NA	TRBV13	TRBJ1-1	TGTGCCAGCAGCTTATGGGGGACATTGAACACTGAAGCTTTCTTT	CASSLWGTLNTEAFF
TRBD1	NA	TRBV7-2	TRBJ1-6	TGTGCCAGCAGCTCCCAGGGACAGGACGGGCCCCTCCACTTT	CASSSQGQDGPLHF
TRBD1	NA	TRBV4-2	TRBJ1-2	TGTGCCAGCAGCTTCCCGGGGACAGATTCTAACTATGGCTACACCTTC	CASSFPGTDSNYGYTF
NA	once	TRBV11-2	TRBJ2-7	TGTGCCAGCAGCTCAGGCAGGGGCTCCTACGAGCAGTACTTC	CASSSGRGSYEQYF
NA	NA	TRBV14	TRBJ2-6	TGTGCCAGCAGCCTTCAGGGTTCTGGGGCCAACGTCCTGACTTTC	CASSLQGSGANVLTF
TRBD1	NA	TRBV7-9	TRBJ1-1	TGTGCCAGCAGCTTACGATCAGGGGGGAACACTGAAGCTTTCTTT	CASSLRSGGNTEAFF
NA	once	TRBV5-4	TRBJ2-7	TGTGCCAGCAGCTTCGGTTACGAGCAGTACTTC	CASSFGYEQYF
TRBD1	NA	TRBV4-3	TRBJ2-3	TGCGCCAGCAGCCAAGATCGGTCAGGGGACAGTACGCAGTATTTT	CASSQDRSGDSTQYF
NA	NA	TRBV7-9	TRBJ1-5	TGTGCCAGCAGCTTAGTCGCTTCCACGGATCAGCCCCAGCATTTT	CASSLVASTDQPQHF
TRBD2	NA	TRBV19	TRBJ2-2	TGTGCCAGTAGTATTAGAGCGGGGGGCCCTACCGGGGAGCTGTTTTTT	CASSIRAGGPTGELFF